These 32 T cell receptor beta chains were all obtained from the same sample, sequenced in a study of T cells in localized non-small cell lung cancer. Here immunoSEQ multiplex PCR was the method, and the copy in TCRdb shows in-frame clones only, minus some. Here the sample spans around 140,000 clones, more than 80% being singletons. Here the sequenced sample was peripheral blood, taken before any cancer treatment. These receptors originate from a female donor older than 55 with stage I lung adenocarcinoma.

This sequence joins TRBV5-6 and TRBJ2-5, with 11 bases matching TRBD2. The J call may not be correct, given that the DNA end is closer to TRBJ2-7. The germline gives CDR1 SGHDT, CDR2 YYEEEE. The CDR3 covers 18 residues. CDR3: CASSQVTSGKGVGYEQYF. The CDR3 nucleotides are TGTGCCAGCAGCCAGGTGACTAGCGGGAAAGGGGTAGGCTACGAGCAGTACTTC.

This clone was observed a handful of times. The chain uses TRBV6-5 and TRBJ2-1; 14 nucleotides agree with TRBD2. The CDR3 spans 15 residues. Trimming at V came to 6 bases and at J to 7 bases, leaving 5 bases not matched to a gene. Germline loops: CDR1 MNHEY, CDR2 SVGAGI. The CDR3 coding sequence is TGTGCCAGCAGCAGACTAGCGGGAGGGGATAATGAGCAGTTCTTC. It translates to CASSRLAGGDNEQFF.

This clone was recorded only once. The chain employs TRBV18 and TRBJ2-7, with no clear D. The V and J ends lost 0 bases and 2 bases respectively, with 8 bases between them. This CDR3 has 14 residues. The germline CDR1 and CDR2 sequences are KGHSH and LQKENI. CDR3 sequence (DNA): TGTGCCAGCTCACCACCGGCAGAACCCTACGAGCAGTACTTC. Translation: CASSPPAEPYEQYF.

The chain has TRBV4-1 and TRBJ1-4; D not certain. Germline V gene data show CDR1 as MGHRA and CDR2 as YSYEKL. V lost 4 bases and J 4 bases, leaving 13 bases between the germline ends. The CDR3 consists of 15 residues. The CDR3 loop is CASSPRTAVNEKLFF. The DNA of the CDR3 is TGCGCCAGCAGCCCCCGGACCGCCGTTAATGAAAAACTGTTTTTT.

This chain joins TRBV6-1 and TRBJ2-7; 8 bases are shared with TRBD1. In germline, CDR1 is MNHNS, CDR2 SASEGT. The V gene end was trimmed by 7 bases and the J gene end by 4 bases; junction bases not matched to a gene: 9. The CDR3 is 14 amino acids. The CDR3 DNA reads TGTGCCAGCACTATGACCCGGGACAGGTACGAGCAGTACTTC. Translation gives CASTMTRDRYEQYF.

DNA for the CDR3: TGTGCCAGCAGTTCTACCCCGGATCTCAGCTACACCTTC. This translates into CASSSTPDLSYTF. The chain employs TRBV6-5 and TRBJ1-2; D gene unclear. The CDR3 runs 13 residues. V was cut by 4 bases and J by 9 bases, with 15 bases left in between. CDR1 MNHEY and CDR2 SVGAGI come from the germline V gene.

This clone has only one observation. The rearrangement uses TRBV9 and TRBJ2-4; TRBD1 agrees at 9 bases. Germline CDR1 is SGDLS and CDR2 is YYNGEE. V gave up 4 bases and J gave up 2 bases; unmatched junction bases: 7. This CDR3 spans 16 amino acids. Here the CDR3 DNA reads TGTGCCAGCAGCCCCGGACAGGGGATTACCAAAAACATTCAGTACTTC. Its protein is CASSPGQGITKNIQYF.

The chain employs TRBV15 and TRBJ2-1; D gene uncertain. CDR1 is LNHNV, CDR2 YYDKDF, per germline (reference sequence). The CDR3 has 15 residues. The V end was cut by 0 bases, the J end by 14 bases, with 20 bases between. As DNA, the CDR3 is TGTGCCACCAGCAGAGATAGTTCCGGAATGACCCTTGAGTTCTTC. It is translated as CATSRDSSGMTLEFF.

The chain has TRBV14 and TRBJ2-7, with 12 bases lining up with TRBD2. Unmatched junction bases numbered 6, after V lost 6 bases and J lost 3 bases. The CDR3 consists of 15 residues. Germline V lookup: CDR1 SGHDN, CDR2 FVKESK. CDR3 protein: CASSPGTSGYYEQYF. CDR3 coding DNA: TGTGCCAGCAGTCCTGGGACTAGCGGGTACTACGAGCAGTACTTC.

V usage is TRBV2 and J usage is TRBJ2-5, with TRBD2 as a possible D gene (5 bases). The V end was cut by 3 bases, the J end by 2 bases, with 16 bases between. The CDR3 length is 16 residues. Germline V gene data show CDR1 as SNHLY and CDR2 as FYNNEI. CDR3 nucleotide sequence: TGTGCCAGCAGTGAGGCGTTTTTGGGAGCGCAAGAGACCCAGTACTTC. It is translated as CASSEAFLGAQETQYF. The entire variable domain, with the rest obtained from reference TRBV2 and TRBJ2-5, is as follows: EPEVTQTPSHQVTQMGQEVILRCVPISNHLYFYWYRQILGQKVEFLVSFYNNEISEKSEIFDDQFSVERPDGSNFTLKIRSTKLEDSAMYFCASSEAFLGAQETQYFGPGTRLLVL.

The chain recombines TRBV30 with TRBJ1-1, with unresolved D. Germline values: CDR1 GTSNPN, CDR2 SVGIG (reference sequence). The length of the CDR3 is 11 residues. Trimming took 4 bases from V and 5 from J, leaving 8 bases between them. The CDR3 bases are TGTGCCTGGAAGTGGGGAACTGAAGCTTTCTTT. Its translation: CAWKWGTEAFF.

This chain connects TRBV6-4 to TRBJ2-7, with D maybe TRBD1 (6 bases). CDR3 size: 13 residues. The V gene lost 10 bases and the J gene lost 2 bases, with 15 bases spanning the gap. In germline, CDR1 is MRHNA, CDR2 SNTAGT. CDR3 residues: CATPEQGPYEQYF. The CDR3 coding sequence is TGTGCCACCCCGGAGCAGGGGCCCTACGAGCAGTACTTC.

The V gene is TRBV28, the J gene TRBJ2-1; D gene unclear. This CDR3 region has 15 residues. Germline lookup yields CDR1 MDHEN and CDR2 SYDVKM. Trimming stripped 7 bases from V and 4 bases from J, with 17 bases between. The CDR3 sequence is CASTFGLSEYNEQFF. Here the CDR3 DNA reads TGTGCCAGCACCTTCGGTCTGTCTGAGTACAATGAGCAGTTCTTC.

The chain recombines TRBV7-2 with TRBJ2-1; the match to TRBD2 covers 8 bases. The CDR3 consists of 16 residues. The germline V gene encodes CDR1 SGHTA and CDR2 FQGNSA. The ends lost 2 bases at V and 0 bases at J; junction bases unmatched: 3. This CDR3 is CASSLSSGSSYNEQFF. Here the CDR3 DNA reads TGTGCCAGCAGCTTATCCAGCGGGAGCTCCTACAATGAGCAGTTCTTC.

This rearrangement joins TRBV28 to TRBJ2-5; the D gene is possibly TRBD2 (5 bases). This CDR3 is built from 11 residues. Per germline, CDR1 MDHEN and CDR2 SYDVKM. V was trimmed by 5 bases and J by 9 bases, leaving 10 bases between them. CDR3 residues: CASSGQRAQYF. CDR3 nucleotides: TGTGCCAGCAGTGGGCAGAGGGCCCAGTACTTC. Looking up the rest from reference TRBV28 and TRBJ2-5 gives the full variable domain: DVKVTQSSRYLVKRTGEKVFLECVQDMDHENMFWYRQDPGLGLRLIYFSYDVKMKEKGDIPEGYSVSREKKERFSLILESASTNQTSMYLCASSGQRAQYFGPGTRLLVL.

This chain connects TRBV6-4 to TRBJ2-3; D perhaps matches TRBD1 (6 bases). V was pared by 3 bases and J by 3 bases, with 16 bases between. CDR3 length: 16 residues. CDR1 is MRHNA, CDR2 SNTAGT, per germline. CDR3 protein: CASSESRGTGTDTQYF. In DNA, the CDR3 is TGTGCCAGCAGTGAATCTAGGGGGACGGGGACAGATACGCAGTATTTT.

V and J are TRBV5-1 and TRBJ1-2; D uncertain. V dropped 4 bases and J dropped 5 bases, with 12 bases sitting between them. CDR3 length equals 13 residues. Germline V lookup: CDR1 SGHRS, CDR2 YFSETQ. CDR3 DNA: TGCGCCAGCAGCGCGGACGGGGTATATGGCTACACCTTC. Residues: CASSADGVYGYTF.

This clone came up once. This chain connects TRBV9 to TRBJ2-5; D gene unclear. The germline V and J ends were trimmed by 0 bases and 1 base, with 7 bases remaining between them. Germline CDR1 and CDR2: SGDLS and YYNGEE. This CDR3 has 14 residues. The CDR3 region is CASSVDVTQETQYF. Here the CDR3 DNA reads TGTGCCAGCAGCGTAGATGTGACCCAAGAGACCCAGTACTTC.

This clone was seen a single time. The chain employs TRBV7-9 and TRBJ2-7, with D perhaps TRBD1 (5 bases). Germline CDR1 SEHNR, CDR2 FQNEAQ (reference sequence). The CDR3 consists of 14 residues. Trimming took 3 bases from V and 4 from J, leaving 13 bases between them. In nucleotides, the CDR3 is TGTGCCAGCAGCTTCGTAGGACAACGATACGAGCAGTACTTC. It codes for CASSFVGQRYEQYF.

The V call is TRBV28, the J call TRBJ2-1; 7 positions match TRBD1. Germline V CDR1 and CDR2: MDHEN, SYDVKM. V gave up 6 bases and J gave up 8 bases; unmatched junction bases: 10. This CDR3 region has 14 residues. As DNA, the CDR3 is TGTGCCAGCAGCAATCAAGGGGGCATTGATGAGCAGTTCTTC. Translated: CASSNQGGIDEQFF. The full variable domain, in which reference TRBV28 and TRBJ2-1 provide the parts outside the CDR3, is DVKVTQSSRYLVKRTGEKVFLECVQDMDHENMFWYRQDPGLGLRLIYFSYDVKMKEKGDIPEGYSVSREKKERFSLILESASTNQTSMYLCASSNQGGIDEQFFGPGTRLTVL.

V gene TRBV7-2 combines with J gene TRBJ1-4; TRBD1 matches 7 bases. CDR1 and CDR2 (germline): SGHTA, FQGNSA. Trimming took 5 bases from V and 8 from J; bases not matched to a gene: 11. The CDR3 runs 15 residues. This chain's CDR3 is CASSANRGGYEKLFF. CDR3 coding DNA: TGTGCCAGCAGCGCCAACAGGGGAGGGTACGAAAAACTGTTTTTT.

The chain joins TRBV4-1 to TRBJ2-7, with 7 bases that match TRBD1. The CDR3 is 15 amino acids. CDR1 is MGHRA, CDR2 YSYEKL, per germline. Unmatched junction bases numbered 9, after V lost 4 bases and J lost 3 bases. CDR3 residues: CASSPSRDRDYEQYF. CDR3 nucleotides: TGCGCCAGCAGCCCCAGCCGGGACAGAGACTACGAGCAGTACTTC.

The chain uses TRBV19 and TRBJ1-1; 10 bases are shared with TRBD1. With V trimmed by 3 bases and J by 4 bases, 8 bases remained unmatched. Germline CDR1 reads LNHDA; CDR2 reads SQIVND (reference sequence). The CDR3 is 16 residues long. The CDR3 region has the DNA TGTGCCAGTAGTATGGAGGACAGGGGGTTTGCCACTGAAGCTTTCTTT. Translating it yields CASSMEDRGFATEAFF.

The chain recombines TRBV10-2 with TRBJ2-3; D ambiguous. Trimming shortened V by 0 bases and J by 7 bases, and 2 bases separated the two germline ends. The CDR3 is made up of 11 amino acids. Germline V gene data show CDR1 as WSHSY and CDR2 as SAAADI. The CDR3 nucleotides read TGCGCCAGCAGTGAGTCAAATACGCAGTATTTT. It translates to CASSESNTQYF.

The V call is TRBV18, the J call TRBJ2-3; D is unresolved. The CDR3 has 12 amino acids. V was clipped by 6 bases and J by 6 bases, with 10 bases between them. Germline V gives CDR1 KGHSH, CDR2 LQKENI. CDR3 loop: CASSRPRDTQYF. The CDR3 DNA reads as TGTGCCAGCTCTCGACCCAGGGATACGCAGTATTTT.

The chain links TRBV6-1 to TRBJ2-7, with TRBD1 identical over 8 bases. Trimming cost V 1 base and J 1 base; bases outside gene matches: 3. The CDR3 runs 15 residues. CDR1 and CDR2 from the germline V gene are MNHNS and SASEGT. CDR3 nucleotides: TGTGCCAGCAGTGAAGTGCAGGGGGCGTCCTACGAGCAGTACTTC. Translated: CASSEVQGASYEQYF.

The CDR3 sequence is CASSAPQGGMNTEAFF. In DNA form, the CDR3 reads TGTGCCAGCAGCGCGCCTCAGGGGGGAATGAACACTGAAGCTTTCTTT. The V call is TRBV28, the J call TRBJ1-1; 7 positions agree with TRBD1. The V gene end was trimmed by 6 bases and the J gene end by 0 bases; junction bases not matched to a gene: 10. CDR1 is MDHEN, CDR2 SYDVKM, per germline. This CDR3 is 16 amino acids long.

The V call is TRBV7-2, the J call TRBJ2-7; D possibly corresponds to TRBD2 (5 bases). Trimming cost V 3 bases and J 6 bases, with 12 bases left between them. CDR3 length: 13 amino acids. CDR1 SGHTA and CDR2 FQGNSA come from the germline V gene. CDR3: CASSFQGRSEQYF. CDR3 bases: TGTGCCAGCAGCTTCCAAGGGAGAAGCGAGCAGTACTTC.

This clone has a handful of counts. This sequence joins TRBV7-9 and TRBJ2-1, with TRBD1 matching over 8 bases. CDR1 and CDR2 from the germline V gene are SEHNR and FQNEAQ (reference sequence). The junction had 9 bases not matched to a gene; V was cut back by 6 bases and J by 8 bases. The CDR3 totals 14 residues. In DNA form, the CDR3 reads TGTGCCAGCAGATCCGGGACAGGAGCGGATGAGCAGTTCTTC. Amino acid sequence: CASRSGTGADEQFF.

The V gene is TRBV7-8, the J gene TRBJ1-2, with 7 bases identical to TRBD1. Germline trimming cut 5 bases from V and 5 bases from J; bases unmatched to any gene: 5. This CDR3 has 13 residues. The germline gives CDR1 SGHVS, CDR2 FQNEAQ. CDR3 sequence (DNA): TGTGCCAGCAGCCAGGGGACAGAATATGGCTACACCTTC. Translation gives CASSQGTEYGYTF.

This chain links TRBV13 with TRBJ2-5, with D perhaps given as TRBD1 or TRBD2 (5 bases each). CDR3 length equals 14 residues. Trimming cost V 3 bases and J 5 bases, with 13 bases left between them. The germline V gene encodes CDR1 PRHDT and CDR2 FYEKMQ (reference sequence). CDR3 DNA sequence: TGTGCCAGCAGCTTCATGGGCGAGGGGGAGACCCAGTACTTC. Its protein is CASSFMGEGETQYF.

The chain is built from TRBV27 and TRBJ2-1; either TRBD1 or TRBD2 may fit D (5 bases each). CDR3 length equals 14 residues. Per the germline V gene, CDR1 is MNHEY and CDR2 is SMNVEV (reference sequence). The ends were cut back, 3 bases at V and 3 bases at J, with 9 bases in the middle. CDR3 nucleotide sequence: TGTGCCAGCAGTTTCGAGGGGAACTACAATGAGCAGTTCTTC. Amino acids: CASSFEGNYNEQFF.